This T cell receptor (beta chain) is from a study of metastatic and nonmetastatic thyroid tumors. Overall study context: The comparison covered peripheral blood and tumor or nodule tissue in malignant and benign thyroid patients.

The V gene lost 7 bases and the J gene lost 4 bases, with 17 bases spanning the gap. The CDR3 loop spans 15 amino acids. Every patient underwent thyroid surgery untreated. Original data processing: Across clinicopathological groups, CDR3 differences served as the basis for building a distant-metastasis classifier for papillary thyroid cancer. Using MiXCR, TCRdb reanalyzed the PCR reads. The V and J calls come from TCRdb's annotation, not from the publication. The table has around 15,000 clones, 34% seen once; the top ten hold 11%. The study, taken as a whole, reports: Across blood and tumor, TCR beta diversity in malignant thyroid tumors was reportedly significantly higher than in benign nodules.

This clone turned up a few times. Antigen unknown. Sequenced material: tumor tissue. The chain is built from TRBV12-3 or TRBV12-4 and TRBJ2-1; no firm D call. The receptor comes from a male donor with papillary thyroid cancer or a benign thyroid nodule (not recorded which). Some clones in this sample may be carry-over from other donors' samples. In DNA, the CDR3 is TGTGCCAGCATTTCTATCGGAACAAGGTACAATGAGCAGTTCTTC. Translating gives CASISIGTRYNEQFF.